These 27 T cell receptor beta chains were all obtained from the same sample, sequenced in a study of T-cell reconstitution after alpha-beta-depleted transplantation in children. TCRbeta library construction was performed incorporating unique molecular identifiers. TCRdb fed the PCR reads into MiXCR, producing one record per CDR3 protein. Altogether about 610,000 distinct CDR3 sequences are present, over 9.5% being singletons, with the ten largest covering about 4.2%. The sequences come from PBMCs from the stem cell graft donor, collected from the stem cell graft. These receptor sequences come from a human donor who donated a stem cell graft to a child with acute myeloid leukemia.

Many counts were recorded for this clonotype. The CDR3 DNA sequence: TGTGCCAGCAGCGTAACGCAGGGTTACCCTACTGAAGCTTTCTTT. Its translation: CASSVTQGYPTEAFF. The chain joins TRBV9 to TRBJ1-1, with D maybe TRBD1 (5 bases). Trimming removed 1 base at V and 5 bases at J, with 15 bases between. The CDR3 has 15 residues. In germline, CDR1 is SGDLS, CDR2 YYNGEE. The full variable domain, with the rest looked up from reference TRBV9 and TRBJ1-1, is DSGVTQTPKHLITATGQRVTLRCSPRSGDLSVYWYQQSLDQGLQFLIQYYNGEERAKGNILERFSAQQFPDLHSELNLSSLELGDSALYFCASSVTQGYPTEAFFGQGTRLTVV.

The chain uses TRBV6-5 and TRBJ1-1, with D possibly being TRBD1 (5 bases). Trimming pared 6 bases from V and 11 bases from J, leaving 16 bases between. The CDR3 has 12 residues. Germline values: CDR1 MNHEY, CDR2 SVGAGI. The CDR3 is CASSQNRDEAFF. Here the CDR3 DNA reads TGTGCCAGCAGCCAAAATCGGGACGAGGCTTTCTTT.

J is TRBJ2-3 and V is TRBV12-3 or TRBV12-4; tentatively, D is TRBD1 (6 bases). This CDR3 region has 16 residues. The V and J ends lost 3 bases and 2 bases respectively, with 15 bases between them. CDR3 residues: CASSFPGTSNTDTQYF. The CDR3 nucleotides are TGTGCCAGCAGTTTTCCCGGGACATCTAACACAGATACGCAGTATTTT.

This clonotype occurred a few times. The CDR3 DNA reads as TGTGCCAGCAGCTTAGCACCCCCTTTCGGGCGAAACTGGACTGGGGAGCTGTTTTTT. Translating gives CASSLAPPFGRNWTGELFF. The V call is TRBV7-3, the J call TRBJ2-2; D is perhaps TRBD2 (5 bases). This CDR3 region has 19 residues. Trimming pared 2 bases from V and 8 bases from J, leaving 27 bases between. From germline, CDR1 is SGHTA and CDR2 FQGTGA.

The gene calls are TRBV4-2 and TRBJ1-5, with no clear D. V lost 0 bases, J lost 4 bases, and 7 bases lay in between. This CDR3 comprises 14 residues. CDR1 is LGHNA, CDR2 YNFKEQ, per germline. For the CDR3, the DNA is TGTGCCAGCAGCCAAGAAGTAGGGAATCAGCCCCAGCATTTT. Amino acid sequence: CASSQEVGNQPQHF.

This clonotype has only a few counts. The chain uses TRBV6-1 and TRBJ2-3; 12 bases line up with TRBD2. Trimming cost V 6 bases and J 1 base; bases outside gene matches: 5. Per germline, CDR1 MNHNS and CDR2 SASEGT. The length of the CDR3 is 16 residues. CDR3 nucleotides: TGTGCCAGCAGGGATCTAGCGGGGGGGGGCACAGATACGCAGTATTTT. This translates into CASRDLAGGGTDTQYF.

The chain joins TRBV7-9 to TRBJ1-1, with 8 bases identical to TRBD1. Per germline, CDR1 SEHNR and CDR2 FQNEAQ (reference sequence). V lost 1 base and J lost 1; bases outside the gene matches: 5. The CDR3 is 16 residues long. The CDR3 DNA reads TGTGCCAGCAGCTTAGGGATGGGGACAGGGAACACTGAAGCTTTCTTT. Amino acids: CASSLGMGTGNTEAFF.

This clonotype was picked up many times. This chain connects TRBV6-5 to TRBJ1-5; possible D gene TRBD1, 5 bases. Germline values: CDR1 MNHEY, CDR2 SVGAGI. V lost 0 bases and J 7 bases, leaving 13 bases between the germline ends. The CDR3 is 15 amino acids. This CDR3 is CASSYSGGAQQPQHF. The DNA for the CDR3 is TGTGCCAGCAGTTACTCGGGAGGGGCACAGCAGCCCCAGCATTTT.

This clonotype was seen many times. The chain employs TRBV12-3 or TRBV12-4 and TRBJ1-4; D unresolved. This CDR3 is 13 amino acids long. V was clipped by 0 bases and J by 5 bases, with 4 bases between them. In DNA form, the CDR3 reads TGTGCCAGCAGTTTAGCGGGGAATGAAAAACTGTTTTTT. Its translation: CASSLAGNEKLFF.

The chain is built from TRBV5-4 and TRBJ2-5, with D possibly being TRBD2 (6 bases). Trimming took off 2 bases at V and 4 bases at J, with 12 bases between the two ends. CDR3 size: 14 residues. Germline assignment: CDR1 SGHNT and CDR2 YYREEE (reference sequence). The CDR3 coding sequence is TGTGCCAGCAGCTTCAGCGGGTCTGCAGAGACCCAGTACTTC. Protein sequence: CASSFSGSAETQYF.

This clonotype was found a few times. The chain joins TRBV12-3 or TRBV12-4 to TRBJ2-6; the D gene is possibly TRBD1 (5 bases). The length of the CDR3 is 14 residues. V lost 8 bases to trimming and J lost 3 bases, with 11 bases between them. The CDR3 sequence is CASLRDNGANVLTF. In DNA form, the CDR3 reads TGTGCCAGCCTCAGGGATAATGGGGCCAACGTCCTGACTTTC.

As DNA, the CDR3 is TGTGCCAGCAGCTTAGGACTAGCGGGAGGGCCGAAGACCCAGTACTTC. Translation: CASSLGLAGGPKTQYF. V gene TRBV7-2 combines with J gene TRBJ2-5, with 14 bases lining up with TRBD2. The ends lost 1 base at V and 6 bases at J; junction bases unmatched: 4. This CDR3 region has 16 residues. Germline V CDR1 and CDR2: SGHTA, FQGNSA.

This clonotype has at least ten counts. The V and J genes are TRBV12-3 or TRBV12-4 and TRBJ2-4; D unclear. The CDR3 is made up of 12 amino acids. Trimming left V 1 base short and J 7 bases short, with 5 bases between. CDR3 sequence (DNA): TGTGCCAGCAGTTTAGGCTCTAACATTCAGTACTTC. Translation gives CASSLGSNIQYF.

This clonotype has only a few counts. Germline is not matched at one junction end, which may reflect a read error. This rearrangement joins TRBV27 to TRBJ1-2; D ambiguous. CDR1 MNHEY and CDR2 SMNVEV come from the germline V gene (reference sequence). CDR3 length: 14 amino acids. CDR3 coding DNA: TGTGCCAGCAGTCTATCAGGCGCTAACTATGGCTACACCTTC. Translation: CASSLSGANYGYTF.

This rearrangement joins TRBV10-3 to TRBJ2-3; 8 nucleotides match TRBD2. Germline V gene lookup returns CDR1 ENHRY and CDR2 SYGVKD. The CDR3 totals 13 residues. J was trimmed by 2 bases and V by 9 bases; bases with no gene match: 4. CDR3 sequence: CAISGSVTDTQYF. DNA for the CDR3: TGTGCCATAAGCGGGAGTGTCACAGATACGCAGTATTTT.

The rearrangement links TRBV12-3 or TRBV12-4 to TRBJ2-5; D is undetermined. Deletions cut 3 bases from V and 5 bases from J, with 10 bases between. The CDR3 contains 13 residues. The CDR3 spells CASSFHDRETQYF. Written as DNA, the CDR3 is TGTGCCAGCAGTTTTCATGACCGGGAGACCCAGTACTTC.

This clonotype was seen repeatedly, ten times or more. This sequence joins TRBV20-1 and TRBJ2-4; 9 positions agree with TRBD1. The CDR3 runs 12 residues. Per the germline V gene, CDR1 is DFQATT and CDR2 is SNEGSKA (reference sequence). Trimming at V came to 6 bases and at J to 7 bases, leaving 4 bases not matched to a gene. As DNA, the CDR3 is TGCAGTGCCTATGGACAGGGGAACATTCAGTACTTC. Translation gives CSAYGQGNIQYF.

This clonotype appeared many times. This chain connects TRBV15 to TRBJ2-7; TRBD1 matches 7 bases. The CDR3 spans 19 residues. Germline V gene sequence: CDR1 LNHNV, CDR2 YYDKDF (reference sequence). J gave up 3 bases and V 3 bases, and 20 bases lay outside the gene matches. CDR3: CATSRTLNPHGQARYEQYF. Here the CDR3 DNA reads TGTGCCACCAGCAGGACTCTTAACCCACACGGACAGGCCCGCTACGAGCAGTACTTC.

This clonotype was found a few times. The chain carries TRBV12-5 and TRBJ2-7; 10 bases fit TRBD1. Germline assignment: CDR1 LGHNT and CDR2 FRNRAP. Trimming at V came to 2 bases and at J to 2 bases, leaving 15 bases not matched to a gene. The CDR3 loop spans 19 amino acids. In DNA form, the CDR3 reads TGTGCTAGTGGTTTGTCAGACTTCCGGGACAGGGGACATACCTACGAGCAGTACTTC. Protein product: CASGLSDFRDRGHTYEQYF. The whole variable domain, filled in from reference TRBV12-5 and TRBJ2-7, reads DARVTQTPRHKVTEMGQEVTMRCQPILGHNTVFWYRQTMMQGLELLAYFRNRAPLDDSGMPKDRFSAEMPDATLATLKIQPSEPRDSAVYFCASGLSDFRDRGHTYEQYFGPGTRLTVT.

This sequence joins TRBV7-3 and TRBJ2-1; maybe TRBD2 (5 bases). Trimming took off 4 bases at V and 7 bases at J, with 17 bases between the two ends. Germline CDR1 SGHTA, CDR2 FQGTGA. This CDR3 comprises 15 residues. The CDR3 reads CASSSPGSRVNEQFF. For the CDR3, the DNA is TGTGCCAGCAGCTCCCCGGGAAGTAGGGTGAATGAGCAGTTCTTC.

This clonotype was seen ten or more times. This sequence joins TRBV20-1 and TRBJ1-1; D is ambiguous. The CDR3 is 15 amino acids. Germline CDR1 and CDR2: DFQATT and SNEGSKA (reference sequence). Trimming took 3 bases from V and 0 from J, leaving 14 bases between them. The CDR3 region is CSASLPESLNTEAFF. The DNA for the CDR3 is TGCAGTGCTAGTCTGCCGGAATCGTTGAACACTGAAGCTTTCTTT.

As regards this clonotype: The CDR3 does not close with the conserved phenylalanine or tryptophan, likely indicating a read error. DNA for the CDR3: TGTGCCAGCAGTACATTAAACACTGAAGCTTTCCTT. This gives the protein CASSTLNTEAFL. The J gene is TRBJ1-1, the V gene TRBV6-5; no clear D gene. Per the germline V gene, CDR1 is MNHEY and CDR2 is SVGAGI. V dropped 5 bases and J dropped 2 bases, with 6 bases sitting between them. The CDR3 has 12 residues.

There are many counts of this clonotype. The rearrangement links TRBV5-1 to TRBJ1-5; no clear D. Germline CDR1 and CDR2: SGHRS and YFSETQ. CDR3 length equals 14 residues. Trimming left V 5 bases short and J 2 bases short, with 11 bases between. The DNA for the CDR3 is TGCGCCAGCAGGTCCGGGATGGGCAATCAGCCCCAGCATTTT. It translates to CASRSGMGNQPQHF.

This clonotype was seen a handful of times. One junction end disagrees with the germline gene, perhaps due to a read error. V gene TRBV7-7 combines with J gene TRBJ2-1; 10 nucleotides agree with TRBD2. This CDR3 region has 18 residues. CDR1 is SSHAT and CDR2 is FNYEAQ in the germline V gene (reference sequence). CDR3 sequence (DNA): TGTGCTAGCAGCCCCCGAGGAAGCGGGAGGGCGGTTTACAATGAGCAGTTCTTC. Its translation: CASSPRGSGRAVYNEQFF.

A few counts support this clonotype. The gene calls are TRBV28 and TRBJ1-1, with 7 bases identical to TRBD1. CDR1 is MDHEN and CDR2 is SYDVKM in the germline V gene. The trim removed 6 bases at V and 0 bases at J, leaving 10 bases unmatched. The CDR3 spans 16 residues. The CDR3 DNA is TGTGCCAGCAGCTTCCAGGGACAGCATATGAACACTGAAGCTTTCTTT. Protein: CASSFQGQHMNTEAFF.

V gene TRBV6-1 combines with J gene TRBJ1-4; 7 bases are shared with TRBD1. Germline V gene lookup returns CDR1 MNHNS and CDR2 SASEGT. Trimming removed 10 bases from V and 8 bases from J; junction bases left unmatched: 16. This CDR3 region has 15 residues. CDR3 nucleotide sequence: TGTGCCACCGCTAGGCCCGGGACAGAAGGGGAAAAACTGTTTTTT. Its protein is CATARPGTEGEKLFF.

The chain joins TRBV4-2 to TRBJ2-2, with D possibly being TRBD1 (8 bases). The V end was cut by 0 bases, the J end by 5 bases, with 22 bases between. The CDR3 has 19 amino acids. Germline V gives CDR1 LGHNA, CDR2 YNFKEQ. DNA for the CDR3: TGTGCCAGCAGCCAAGATCGGGGGGCGACAGGGGTGAAAACCGGGGAGCTGTTTTTT. Its protein is CASSQDRGATGVKTGELFF.